A selection of T cell receptor beta chains follows, all from one sample in a study of blood T cells in healthy people across ages. From the 5' RACE reads, TCRdb called clonotypes with MiXCR, one entry per CDR3 protein. This table has approximately 810,000 distinct CDR3 sequences, 29% appearing once. Sequenced sample: blood. The source is a woman aged 80 or older in good health. CDR3s include the opening cysteine and the closing phenylalanine or tryptophan. A D gene is named only where the DNA matches it firmly. The size entry is marked missing in some rows and otherwise reads once, few, many or a size class.

V	size	J	D	length	CDR3	DNA
TRBV4-3	many	TRBJ1-5	NA	16	CASSQALGRGDQPQHF	TGCGCCAGCAGCCAAGCTCTCGGCAGGGGTGATCAGCCCCAGCATTTT
TRBV28	few	TRBJ1-1	NA	12	CASSLSIREAFF	TGTGCCAGCAGTTTATCCATCAGGGAAGCTTTCTTT
TRBV20-1	NA	TRBJ2-3	NA	13	CSAKTASTDTQYF	TGCAGTGCTAAGACGGCTAGCACAGATACGCAGTATTTT
TRBV29-1	NA	TRBJ2-3	TRBD1	14	CSGSGQLLTDTQYF	TGCAGCGGTTCGGGACAGCTCCTCACAGATACGCAGTATTTT
TRBV5-6	many	TRBJ2-5	TRBD2	16	CASSSRTSGGQETQYF	TGTGCCAGCAGCTCGAGGACTAGCGGGGGGCAGGAGACCCAGTACTTC
TRBV14	many	TRBJ2-1	NA	16	CASSHGYRGTYNEQFF	TGTGCCAGCAGCCATGGGTATCGCGGGACTTACAATGAGCAGTTCTTC
TRBV6-2/TRBV6-3	many	TRBJ1-2	TRBD1	14	CASSRTGARYGYTF	TGTGCCAGCAGTCGTACAGGGGCCCGCTATGGCTACACCTTC
TRBV12-3/TRBV12-4	many	TRBJ2-1	NA	18	CASRPRNVGYSSYNEQFF	TGTGCCAGCAGACCGAGGAACGTGGGGTACAGCTCCTACAATGAGCAGTTCTTC
TRBV7-8	few	TRBJ2-5	NA	16	CASSLGVGPLQETQYF	TGTGCCAGCAGCTTAGGGGTCGGACCCCTTCAAGAGACCCAGTACTTC
TRBV7-9	NA	TRBJ1-4	NA	15	CASSLYRLSNEKLFF	TGTGCCAGCAGCTTATATCGGCTTTCTAACGAAAAACTGTTTTTT
TRBV3-1	few	TRBJ1-4	TRBD1	12	CASSDRVEKLFF	TGTGCCAGCAGCGACAGGGTTGAAAAACTGTTTTTT
TRBV11-2	NA	TRBJ2-3	NA	15	CASSLALRSEDTQYF	TGTGCCAGCAGCTTAGCACTCCGCTCTGAAGATACGCAGTATTTT
TRBV12-3/TRBV12-4	many	TRBJ1-2	NA	13	CASSLGQKYGYTF	TGTGCCAGCAGTTTAGGACAGAAGTATGGCTACACCTTC
TRBV4-1	few	TRBJ2-3	TRBD2	15	CASSHDSGTLSTQYF	TGCGCCAGCAGCCATGATAGCGGGACCTTATCTACGCAGTATTTT
TRBV5-1	many	TRBJ2-1	NA	15	CASSIQESSYNEQFF	TGCGCCAGCAGCATACAGGAGAGCTCCTACAATGAGCAGTTCTTC
TRBV11-2	few	TRBJ1-1	NA	16	CASSLDFRAQNTEAFF	TGTGCCAGCAGCTTAGATTTCAGGGCCCAGAACACTGAAGCTTTCTTT
TRBV7-2	many	TRBJ2-7	NA	12	CASSLLPYEQYF	TGTGCCAGCAGCCTCCTACCCTACGAGCAGTACTTC
TRBV6-6	many	TRBJ2-5	NA	11	CATSLTETQYF	TGTGCCACGTCACTTACGGAGACCCAGTACTTC
TRBV15	NA	TRBJ2-2	NA	16	CATSRNSVRDTGELFF	TGTGCCACCAGCAGGAACAGCGTAAGGGACACCGGGGAGCTGTTTTTT
TRBV12-3/TRBV12-4	NA	TRBJ1-2	TRBD1	18	CASSLALGQGQTNYDYTF	TGTGCCAGCAGTTTAGCGCTGGGACAGGGGCAAACTAACTATGACTACACCTTC
TRBV7-2	many	TRBJ2-3	NA	14	CASSAGIGAGTQYF	TGTGCCAGCAGCGCGGGGATAGGTGCCGGTACGCAGTATTTT
TRBV6-5	many	TRBJ2-1	TRBD1	16	CASSYSSAGGRNEQFF	TGTGCCAGCAGTTACTCGAGCGCAGGGGGACGCAATGAGCAGTTCTTC
TRBV20-1	few	TRBJ2-1	TRBD2	16	CSARGLAGGLRNEQFF	TGCAGTGCTAGGGGACTAGCGGGGGGGCTAAGGAATGAGCAGTTCTTC
TRBV7-9	many	TRBJ2-1	TRBD1	16	CASSLGQGRSYNEQFF	TGTGCCAGCAGCTTAGGACAGGGGCGCTCCTACAATGAGCAGTTCTTC
TRBV7-9	NA	TRBJ1-5	NA	15	CTSSFPDRINQPQHF	TGTACCAGCAGCTTCCCTGACAGGATCAATCAGCCCCAGCATTTT
TRBV6-2/TRBV6-3	NA	TRBJ1-5	NA	14	CASGFGGGNQPQHF	TGTGCCAGCGGATTCGGTGGGGGCAATCAGCCCCAGCATTTT
TRBV18	few	TRBJ2-2	NA	14	CASSPGPVGGELFF	TGTGCCAGCTCACCGGGACCAGTCGGCGGGGAGCTGTTTTTT
TRBV7-2	few	TRBJ1-2	TRBD1	18	CASSLVVGQGAWDYGYTF	TGTGCCAGCAGCTTAGTGGTGGGACAGGGGGCTTGGGACTATGGCTACACCTTC
TRBV7-9	few	TRBJ2-6	TRBD1	20	CASSGAVGDRDGSGANVLTF	TGTGCCAGCAGCGGAGCTGTAGGGGACAGGGACGGGTCTGGGGCCAACGTCCTGACTTTC
TRBV11-2	NA	TRBJ1-1	NA	12	CASSSHYLEAFF	TGTGCCAGCAGCTCCCACTACCTTGAAGCTTTCTTT
TRBV6-6	few	TRBJ2-5	TRBD1	15	CASSYPQGASETQYF	TGTGCCAGCAGTTACCCACAGGGGGCATCAGAGACCCAGTACTTC
TRBV29-1	many	TRBJ1-2	NA	12	CSVGGANYGYTF	TGCAGCGTTGGGGGAGCCAACTATGGCTACACCTTC
TRBV6-2/TRBV6-3	NA	TRBJ2-5	NA	13	CVSRPAGRETQYF	TGTGTCAGCAGACCTGCGGGGCGAGAGACCCAGTACTTC
TRBV20-1	NA	TRBJ2-1	NA	15	CSARDLAGPYNEQFF	TGCAGTGCTAGAGATCTCGCGGGACCTTACAATGAGCAGTTCTTC
TRBV5-1	few	TRBJ1-1	NA	16	CASSLGGEVANTEAFF	TGCGCCAGCAGCTTGGGGGGGGAGGTAGCGAACACTGAAGCTTTCTTT
TRBV29-1	many	TRBJ2-5	NA	13	CSVDQGSRETQYF	TGCAGCGTTGACCAGGGTAGCAGAGAGACCCAGTACTTC
TRBV20-1	many	TRBJ2-7	NA	12	CSARDNTYEQYF	TGCAGTGCTAGAGACAACACCTACGAGCAGTACTTC
TRBV20-1	NA	TRBJ1-1	NA	12	CSAPHGGTEAFF	TGCAGTGCGCCCCACGGGGGGACTGAAGCTTTCTTT
TRBV7-2	many	TRBJ1-6	TRBD1	15	CASRATGGAGSPLHF	TGTGCCAGCAGAGCGACAGGGGGAGCTGGTTCACCCCTCCACTTT
TRBV7-2	many	TRBJ2-1	TRBD2	19	CASSLYLAGAGVYYNEQFF	TGTGCCAGCAGTTTGTACCTCGCCGGAGCGGGGGTCTATTACAATGAGCAGTTCTTC
TRBV27	many	TRBJ2-3	NA	14	CASSYRVDTDTQYF	TGTGCCAGCAGTTACAGGGTTGACACAGATACGCAGTATTTT
TRBV19	NA	TRBJ2-1	NA	11	CASSGGSEQFF	TGTGCCAGTAGCGGGGGCAGTGAGCAGTTCTTC